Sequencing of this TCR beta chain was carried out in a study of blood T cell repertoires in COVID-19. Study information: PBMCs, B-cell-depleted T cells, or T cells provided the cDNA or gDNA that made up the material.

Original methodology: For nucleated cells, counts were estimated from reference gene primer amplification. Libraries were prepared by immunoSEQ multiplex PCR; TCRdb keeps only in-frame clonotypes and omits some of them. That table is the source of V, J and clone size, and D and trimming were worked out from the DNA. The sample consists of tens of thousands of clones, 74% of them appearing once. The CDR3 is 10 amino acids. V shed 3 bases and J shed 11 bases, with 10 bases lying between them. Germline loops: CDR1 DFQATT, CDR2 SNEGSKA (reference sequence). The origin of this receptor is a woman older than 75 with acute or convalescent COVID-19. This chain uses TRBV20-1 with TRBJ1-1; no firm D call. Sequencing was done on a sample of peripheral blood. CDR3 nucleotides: TGCAGTGCTAGGGCCGGGGAGGCTTTCTTT. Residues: CSARAGEAFF.